Below are 2 T cell receptor beta chains sequenced from a single sample in a study of cytotoxic CD8 clonotypes in ibrutinib-treated CLL. The assay was immunoSEQ multiplex PCR, and TCRdb's table has in-frame clones only and misses some. The sample contains approximately 190,000 clones, nearly 80% of which appear only once. Sequenced material: PBMCs, taken after 12 months of ibrutinib treatment. The receptors stem from a human donor with chronic lymphocytic leukemia.

This clone has just a few counts. The chain employs TRBV4-1 and TRBJ1-2, with 10 positions matching TRBD1. The J segment lost 8 bases and the V segment lost 5 bases, leaving 11 bases of the junction unmatched. CDR1 is MGHRA, CDR2 YSYEKL, per germline. The CDR3 spans 15 residues. The CDR3: CASSSSRDRGEGYTF. The CDR3 DNA is TGCGCCAGCAGCTCGTCCCGGGACAGGGGCGAGGGCTACACCTTC.

The V and J genes are TRBV5-4 and TRBJ2-2, with a weak D call TRBD1 (6 bases). The CDR3 contains 15 residues. V lost 3 bases and J lost 1, with 10 bases in between. In germline, CDR1 is SGHNT, CDR2 YYREEE (reference sequence). As DNA, the CDR3 is TGTGCCAGCAGCTCATACAGGGAGAACACCGGGGAGCTGTTTTTT. It is translated as CASSSYRENTGELFF.